This TCR beta chain was identified during a study of STAT5B mutations in CD4+ large granular lymphocyte leukemia. Assay: immunoSEQ multiplex PCR; the TCRdb copy retains only in-frame clones and omits some. The table shows approximately 20,000 clones, with about 88% occurring only once. Looked up from germline, CDR1 is WNHNN and CDR2 is SYGVQD (reference sequence). The CDR3 consists of 14 residues. Trimming took off 6 bases at V and 0 bases at J, with 8 bases between the two ends. This chain connects TRBV10-1 to TRBJ2-2; D is possibly TRBD1 (6 bases). Input material: CD4+ T cells from blood buffy coats. The receptor's source is a human donor in good health. The CDR3 protein is CASRGQSNTGELFF. The CDR3 region has the DNA TGCGCCAGCAGAGGACAGTCGAACACCGGGGAGCTGTTTTTT.